This T cell receptor (beta chain) was documented in a study of T cell responses to AZD1222 COVID-19 vaccine. Germline V CDR1 and CDR2: SGHTA, FQGNSA. Trimming removed 2 bases at V and 0 bases at J, with 8 bases between. This CDR3 comprises 15 residues. Using immunoSEQ multiplex PCR, the repertoire was profiled, and TCRdb retains in-frame clones only, with some absent. The data show 150,000 to 200,000 clones, with just under 95% seen just once and about 0.9% held by the top ten. This specimen consisted of peripheral blood, obtained on day 0 of AZD1222 vaccination. This TCR derives from an adult in good health. The V gene is TRBV7-2, the J gene TRBJ2-1; tentatively, D is TRBD1 or TRBD2 (5 bases each). The CDR3: CASSLWGSSYNEQFF. The CDR3 DNA sequence: TGTGCCAGCAGCTTATGGGGGAGCTCCTACAATGAGCAGTTCTTC.